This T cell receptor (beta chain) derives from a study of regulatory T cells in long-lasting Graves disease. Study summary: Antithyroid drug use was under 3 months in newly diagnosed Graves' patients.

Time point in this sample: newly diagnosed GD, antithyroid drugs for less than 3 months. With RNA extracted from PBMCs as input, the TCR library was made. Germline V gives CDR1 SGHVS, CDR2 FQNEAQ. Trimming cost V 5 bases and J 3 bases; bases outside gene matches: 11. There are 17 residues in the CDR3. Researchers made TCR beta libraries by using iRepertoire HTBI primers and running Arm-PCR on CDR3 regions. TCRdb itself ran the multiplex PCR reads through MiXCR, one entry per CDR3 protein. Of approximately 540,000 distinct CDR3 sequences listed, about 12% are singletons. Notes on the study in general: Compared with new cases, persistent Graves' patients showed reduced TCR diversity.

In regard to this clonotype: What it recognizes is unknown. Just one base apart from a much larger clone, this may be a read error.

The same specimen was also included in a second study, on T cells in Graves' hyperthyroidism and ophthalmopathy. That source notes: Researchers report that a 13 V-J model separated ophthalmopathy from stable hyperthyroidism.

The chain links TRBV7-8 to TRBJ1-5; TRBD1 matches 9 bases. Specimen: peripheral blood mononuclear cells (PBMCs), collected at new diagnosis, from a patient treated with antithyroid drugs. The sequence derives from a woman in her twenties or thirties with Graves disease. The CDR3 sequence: CASSQDFGTGLNQPQHF. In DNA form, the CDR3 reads TGTGCCAGCAGCCAAGACTTCGGGACAGGGCTCAATCAGCCCCAGCATTTT.